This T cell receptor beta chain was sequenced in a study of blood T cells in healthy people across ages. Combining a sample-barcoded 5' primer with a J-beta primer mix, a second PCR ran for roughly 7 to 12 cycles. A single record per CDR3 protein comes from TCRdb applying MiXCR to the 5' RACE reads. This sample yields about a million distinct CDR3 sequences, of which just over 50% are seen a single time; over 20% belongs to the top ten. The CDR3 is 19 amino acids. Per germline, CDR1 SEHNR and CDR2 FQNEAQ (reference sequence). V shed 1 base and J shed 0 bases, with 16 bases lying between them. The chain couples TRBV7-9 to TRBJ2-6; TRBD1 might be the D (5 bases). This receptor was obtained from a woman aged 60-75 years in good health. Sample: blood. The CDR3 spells CASSLGRSGAYSGANVLTF. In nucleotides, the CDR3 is TGTGCCAGCAGCTTAGGTCGAAGTGGGGCCTACTCTGGGGCCAACGTCCTGACTTTC.